This T cell receptor beta chain was found in a study of metastatic and nonmetastatic thyroid tumors. Study overall: Malignant and benign thyroid patients had repertoires compared in peripheral blood and tumor or nodule tissue.

TCRdb re-clonotyped the PCR reads through MiXCR. The data contain about 19,000 clones, around 38% of them singletons. CDR3 length: 17 amino acids. The germline V gene encodes CDR1 SGHAT and CDR2 FQDESV (reference sequence). Trimming cost V 6 bases and J 0 bases; bases outside gene matches: 6. Patients underwent thyroid surgery, and none had received any treatment before it. The sequence was collected from a female donor with papillary thyroid cancer or a benign thyroid nodule (not recorded which). Some clones in this sample may be carry-over from other donors' samples. The source material was tumor tissue. The genes are TRBV11-1 and TRBJ2-5; 14 nucleotides match TRBD2. CDR3 sequence: CASSRTSGGPYQETQYF. In DNA, the CDR3 is TGTGCCAGCAGTCGGACTAGCGGGGGGCCTTACCAAGAGACCCAGTACTTC.